This passage covers 2 T cell receptor beta chains from one sample sequenced in a study of technical replicates of blood from a few donors (dated by TCRdb to about 2017). Library generation was performed with the immunoSEQ multiplex PCR assay. TCRdb mirrors the immuneACCESS table, restricted to in-frame sequences. Some clones are absent from its copies; in checked studies, under half trace to an unresolved V gene, and the reason for the others is unknown. This sample comprises roughly 60,000 clones, less than 90% of them detected only once. The biggest ten clones account for approximately 5% of the sample. The sequenced sample was PBMCs. These receptors were obtained from a human donor in good health. Some clones in this sample may be carry-over from other donors' samples.

This rearrangement joins TRBV5-1 to TRBJ1-1; D perhaps matches TRBD1 (6 bases). CDR3 size: 16 residues. The V gene lost 4 bases and the J gene lost 1 base, with 17 bases spanning the gap. Per germline, CDR1 SGHRS and CDR2 YFSETQ. CDR3 protein: CASSRGHPSPNTEAFF. The CDR3 DNA reads as TGCGCCAGCAGCCGGGGACACCCCTCCCCGAACACTGAAGCTTTCTTT. Variable domain in full (rest from reference TRBV5-1 and TRBJ1-1): KAGVTQTPRYLIKTRGQQVTLSCSPISGHRSVSWYQQTPGQGLQFLFEYFSETQRNKGNFPGRFSGRQFSNSRSEMNVSTLELGDSALYLCASSRGHPSPNTEAFFGQGTRLTVV.

The chain uses TRBV5-1 and TRBJ2-7; 9 bases agree with TRBD1. The V gene end was trimmed by 0 bases and the J gene end by 3 bases; junction bases not matched to a gene: 4. Germline V gene data show CDR1 as SGHRS and CDR2 as YFSETQ. CDR3 size: 15 residues. CDR3 in DNA: TGCGCCAGCAGCTTGGATGGGACAGGGCGCTACGAGCAGTACTTC. It specifies CASSLDGTGRYEQYF.